The T cell receptor beta chain under discussion was sequenced for a study of neurological immune-mediated disorders. Study-wide points: Private repertoires in all groups were suggested, as expanded clones shared no CDR3 amino acid sequences across subjects.

The unsorted libraries were prepared from 2 million PBMCs (stored at -80 C). The cDNA was generated through 5'RACE incorporating 10-nucleotide random UMIs. A single run covered 15-18 subjects with over 170 million TCR-beta sequences. TCRdb called the 5' RACE reads again in MiXCR, with one record for every CDR3 protein. The table includes 95,000 or so distinct CDR3 sequences, around 3.3% detected once. The CDR3 runs to 14 residues. Germline CDR1 is SGHTA and CDR2 is FQGNSA. V dropped 4 bases and J dropped 3; count of bases not matched to a gene: 3. This clonotype was counted at least ten times. The antigen is undetermined.

The sequenced material came from PBMCs. The chain combines TRBV7-2 with TRBJ2-5, with 9 bases that match TRBD1. This sequence originates from a woman aged 18-30 years with multiple sclerosis. CDR3 DNA: TGTGCCAGCAGCTATGGGGACAGGGAAGAGACCCAGTACTTC. Its translation is CASSYGDREETQYF.